Here is one T cell receptor (beta chain) with its context. Its specificity is not known. The data are from a study of cytomegalovirus exposure and HLA in healthy donors. Study results and limitations: The productive fraction for most TCR beta V segments was about 87% or about 30% in an earlier analysis. Cytomegalovirus status, reportedly, was diagnosed with high specificity and sensitivity by the classifier. Most TCR sequences were seen very rarely across donors, but some public TCRs occurred in many. Cytomegalovirus association was assigned to about 150 TCR beta chains.

Researchers ran the PCR with 60 Vbeta and 13 Jbeta primers. Here immunoSEQ multiplex PCR was the method, and the copy in TCRdb shows in-frame clones only, minus some. Here the sample spans 150,000 to 200,000 clones, around 83% being singletons. Sequencing used PBMCs. The sequence derives from a girl aged 2 to 9 in good health and CMV-seropositive.

The CDR3 loop is CASSRRKGARLEAFF. The DNA of the CDR3 is TGTGCCAGCAGTCGCCGCAAGGGGGCTAGACTTGAAGCTTTCTTT. The gene calls are TRBV27 and TRBJ1-1, with 7 bases lining up with TRBD1. The CDR3 is 15 amino acids. V was pared by 5 bases and J by 7 bases, with 13 bases of the junction left unmatched. CDR1 and CDR2 from the germline V gene are MNHEY and SMNVEV (reference sequence).